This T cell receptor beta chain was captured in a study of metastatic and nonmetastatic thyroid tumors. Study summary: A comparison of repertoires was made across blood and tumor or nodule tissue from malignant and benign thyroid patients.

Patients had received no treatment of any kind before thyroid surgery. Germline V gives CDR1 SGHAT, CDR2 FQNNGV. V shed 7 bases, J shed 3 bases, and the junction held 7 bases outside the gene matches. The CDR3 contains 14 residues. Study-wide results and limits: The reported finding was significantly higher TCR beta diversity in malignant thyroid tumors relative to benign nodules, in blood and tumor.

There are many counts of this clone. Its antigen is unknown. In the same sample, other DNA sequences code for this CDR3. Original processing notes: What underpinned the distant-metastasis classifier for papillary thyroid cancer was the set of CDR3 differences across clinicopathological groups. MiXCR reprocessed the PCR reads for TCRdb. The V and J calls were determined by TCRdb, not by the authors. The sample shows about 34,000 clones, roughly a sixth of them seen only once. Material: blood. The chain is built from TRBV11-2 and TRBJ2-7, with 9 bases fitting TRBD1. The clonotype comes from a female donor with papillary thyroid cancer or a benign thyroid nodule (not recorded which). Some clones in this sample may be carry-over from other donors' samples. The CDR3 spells CASNLQGASYEQYF. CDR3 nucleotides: TGTGCCAGCAACCTACAGGGGGCGAGCTACGAGCAGTACTTC. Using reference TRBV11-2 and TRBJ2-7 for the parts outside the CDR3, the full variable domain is EAGVAQSPRYKIIEKRQSVAFWCNPISGHATLYWYQQILGQGPKLLIQFQNNGVVDDSQLPKDRFSAERLKGVDSTLKIQPAKLEDSAVYLCASNLQGASYEQYFGPGTRLTVT.